This TCR beta chain comes out of a study of siplizumab effects on memory and regulatory T cells. Produced via immunoSEQ multiplex PCR; TCRdb's table is partial and in-frame only. Of roughly 120,000 clones detected, about 95% appear once; the ten largest clones hold under 2%. As for this clone: The antigen remains unidentified.

Findings of the study overall: Unstimulated subsets captured only a minor fraction of alloreactive clones. Naive T cells were seen as more diverse than memory cells and as major alloresponse contributors. Only a minority of proliferating CD4+ or CD8+ clones had an assignable naive or memory phenotype, with roughly 75-97% lacking one. Significant reduction of alloreactive sequences traceable to unstimulated CD4+ memory cells was observed with siplizumab.

V lost 3 bases, J lost 0 bases, and 12 bases lay in between. The CDR3 consists of 15 residues. From germline, CDR1 is GTSNPN and CDR2 SVGIG (reference sequence). This clonotype originated in a human donor in good health. V and J are TRBV30 and TRBJ1-3; no clear D gene. What was sequenced was non-Treg CD4+ T cells sorted from blood. In nucleotides, the CDR3 is TGTGCCTGGAGAAAGGACGGCTACTCTGGAAACACCATATATTTT. This encodes CAWRKDGYSGNTIYF.